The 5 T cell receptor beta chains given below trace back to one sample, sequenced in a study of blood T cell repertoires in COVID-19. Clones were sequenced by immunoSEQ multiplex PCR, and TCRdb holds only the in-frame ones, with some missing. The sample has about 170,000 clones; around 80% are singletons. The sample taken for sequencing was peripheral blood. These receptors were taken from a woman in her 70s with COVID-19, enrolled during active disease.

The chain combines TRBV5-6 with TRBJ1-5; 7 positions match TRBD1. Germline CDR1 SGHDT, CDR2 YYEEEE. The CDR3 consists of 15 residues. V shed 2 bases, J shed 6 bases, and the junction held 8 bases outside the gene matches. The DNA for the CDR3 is TGTGCCAGCAGCTTTCGACCAGGGGGTGCTCAGCCCCAGCATTTT. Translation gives CASSFRPGGAQPQHF.

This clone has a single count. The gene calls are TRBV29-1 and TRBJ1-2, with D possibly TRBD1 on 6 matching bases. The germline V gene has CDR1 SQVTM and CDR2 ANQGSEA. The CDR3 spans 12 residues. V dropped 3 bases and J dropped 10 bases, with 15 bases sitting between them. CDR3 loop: CSVEQPQGNYTF. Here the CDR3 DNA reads TGCAGCGTTGAGCAGCCGCAGGGGAACTACACCTTC.

CDR3 sequence: CASSIGVFSNQPQHF. CDR3 nucleotides: TGTGCCAGTAGTATAGGAGTTTTTAGCAATCAGCCCCAGCATTTT. The chain uses TRBV19 and TRBJ1-5; no clear D. The length of the CDR3 is 15 residues. Trimming shortened V by 1 base and J by 0 bases, and 7 bases separated the two germline ends. Germline CDR1 and CDR2: LNHDA and SQIVND (reference sequence).

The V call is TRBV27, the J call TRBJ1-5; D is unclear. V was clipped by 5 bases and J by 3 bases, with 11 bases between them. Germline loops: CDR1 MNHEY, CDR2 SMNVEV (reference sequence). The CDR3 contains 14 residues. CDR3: CASSPQDSNQPQHF. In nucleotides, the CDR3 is TGTGCCAGCAGTCCCCAGGACTCCAATCAGCCCCAGCATTTT.

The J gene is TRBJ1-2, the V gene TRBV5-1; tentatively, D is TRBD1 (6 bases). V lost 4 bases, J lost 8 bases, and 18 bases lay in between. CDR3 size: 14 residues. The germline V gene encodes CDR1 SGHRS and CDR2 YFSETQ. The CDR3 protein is CASSHPWGGEGYTF. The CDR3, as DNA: TGCGCCAGCAGCCACCCATGGGGGGGCGAGGGCTACACCTTC.